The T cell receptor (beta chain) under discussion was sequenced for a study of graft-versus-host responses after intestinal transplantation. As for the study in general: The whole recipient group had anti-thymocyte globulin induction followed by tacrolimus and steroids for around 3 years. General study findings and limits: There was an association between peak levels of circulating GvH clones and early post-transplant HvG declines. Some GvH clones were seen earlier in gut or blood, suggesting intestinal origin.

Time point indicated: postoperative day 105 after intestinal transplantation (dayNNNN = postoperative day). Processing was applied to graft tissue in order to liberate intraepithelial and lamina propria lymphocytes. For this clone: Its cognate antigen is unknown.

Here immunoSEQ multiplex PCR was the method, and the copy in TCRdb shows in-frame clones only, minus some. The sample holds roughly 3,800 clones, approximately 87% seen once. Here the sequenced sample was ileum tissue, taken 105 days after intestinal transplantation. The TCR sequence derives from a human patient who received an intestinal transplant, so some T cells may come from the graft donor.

The CDR3 DNA sequence: TGTGCCAGCCACCGGACGGGGGGTTATGGCTACACCTTC. It translates to CASHRTGGYGYTF. The V call is TRBV5-6, the J call TRBJ1-2; tentative D call: TRBD1 (5 bases). Germline CDR1 reads SGHDT; CDR2 reads YYEEEE. The CDR3 length is 13 residues. Trimming pared 7 bases from V and 5 bases from J, leaving 15 bases between.